This T cell receptor beta chain was profiled in a study of PD-1 blockade in classical Hodgkin lymphoma. This CDR3 comprises 14 residues. The junction had 8 bases not matched to a gene; V was cut back by 4 bases and J by 7 bases. The germline CDR1 and CDR2 sequences are PRHDT and FYEKMQ (reference sequence). In its sample, this clone was seen a few times. No antigen is known for it. Sequencing used immunoSEQ multiplex PCR; TCRdb keeps in-frame clones, though not all of them. In the table there are 100,000 or so clones, 89% of which are singletons. Time point described: cycle 4 day 1 (C4D1), after five to seven weeks of nivolumab. The patients all showed relapse after autologous stem cell transplantation, while their brentuximab vedotin exposure varied. Study-level results: The CD4+ diversity rise by C4D1 was clearest in complete responders.

This specimen consisted of peripheral blood mononuclear cells (PBMCs), obtained before the fourth cycle of nivolumab. This chain links TRBV13 with TRBJ1-1; 8 positions agree with TRBD1. The clonotype comes from a human donor with classical Hodgkin lymphoma. DNA for the CDR3: TGTGCCAGCAGCTCATCGGACAGGGCCGATGAAGCTTTCTTT. Protein: CASSSSDRADEAFF.